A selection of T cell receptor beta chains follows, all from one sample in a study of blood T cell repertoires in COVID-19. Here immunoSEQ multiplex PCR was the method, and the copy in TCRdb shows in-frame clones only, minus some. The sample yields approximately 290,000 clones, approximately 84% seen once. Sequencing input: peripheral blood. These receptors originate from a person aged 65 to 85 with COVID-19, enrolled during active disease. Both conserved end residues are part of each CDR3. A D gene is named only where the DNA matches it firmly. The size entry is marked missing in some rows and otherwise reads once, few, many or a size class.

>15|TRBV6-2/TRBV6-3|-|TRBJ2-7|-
TGTGCCAGCAGTGAGACGGACTATTCTGGATGGGAGCAGTACTTC
CASSETDYSGWEQYF
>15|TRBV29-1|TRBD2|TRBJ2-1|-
TGCAGCGTTGAAGTGCGGGGGGGCCTTTACAATGAGCAGTTCTTC
CSVEVRGGLYNEQFF
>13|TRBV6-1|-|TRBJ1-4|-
TGTGCCAGCAGTGAAGTTCTGTATGAAAAACTGTTTTTT
CASSEVLYEKLFF
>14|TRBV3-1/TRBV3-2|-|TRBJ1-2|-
TGTGCCAGCAGCCACGGCGGCAGTGCAAATGGCTACACCTTC
CASSHGGSANGYTF
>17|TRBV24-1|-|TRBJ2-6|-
TGTGCCACCAGTGGTCCCCTAGGGGGCTCTGGGGCCAACGTCCTGACTTTC
CATSGPLGGSGANVLTF
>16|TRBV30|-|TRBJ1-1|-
TGTGCCTGGATAGGTAAAGGGGGAAACAAGGACACTGAAGCTTTCTTT
CAWIGKGGNKDTEAFF
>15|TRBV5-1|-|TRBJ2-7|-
TGCGCCAGCAGCCCCACAGGGCTCTCGAGCTACGAGCAGTACTTC
CASSPTGLSSYEQYF
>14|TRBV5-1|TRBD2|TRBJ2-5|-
TGCGCCAGCCGAGCCGCACTAGCGGGGGAGACCCAGTACTTC
CASRAALAGETQYF
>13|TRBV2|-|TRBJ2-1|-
TGTGCCAGCAGTAAGGACAGAAACAATGAGCAGTTCTTC
CASSKDRNNEQFF
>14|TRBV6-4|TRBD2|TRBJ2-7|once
TGTGCCAGCAGTGACTCCCTAGCTAGCGGAAAGCAGTACTTC
CASSDSLASGKQYF
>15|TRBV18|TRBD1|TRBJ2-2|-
TGTGCCAGCTCACGCTTGGGACAGCCCACCGGGGAGCTGTTTTTT
CASSRLGQPTGELFF
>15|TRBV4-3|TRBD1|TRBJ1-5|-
TGCGCCAGCAGCCCTGGGACAGGATATCATCAGCCCCAGCATTTT
CASSPGTGYHQPQHF
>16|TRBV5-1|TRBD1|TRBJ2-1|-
TGCGCCAGCAGCTTGGTAGGACAGGGCGAGGTGAATGAGCAGTTCTTC
CASSLVGQGEVNEQFF
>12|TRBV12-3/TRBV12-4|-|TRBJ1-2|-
TGTGCCAGCAGCCCTGGGCGCTATGGCTACACCTTC
CASSPGRYGYTF
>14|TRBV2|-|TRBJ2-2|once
TGTGCCAGCAGGAGGACAGCTAACACCGGGGAGCTGTTTTTT
CASRRTANTGELFF
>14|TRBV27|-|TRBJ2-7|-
TGTGCCAGCAGTCATCGACAGGCGACCTACGAGCAGTACTTC
CASSHRQATYEQYF
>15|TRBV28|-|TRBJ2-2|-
TGTGCCAGCAGAACCGGGTCGCAAAACACCGGGGAGCTGTTTTTT
CASRTGSQNTGELFF
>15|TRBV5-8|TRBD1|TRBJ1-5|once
TGTGCCAGCAGCCCTCGACAGGGGGTAAATCAGCCCCAGCATTTT
CASSPRQGVNQPQHF
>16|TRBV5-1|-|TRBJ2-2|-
TGCGCCAGCAGCATATGGGACTCGCCAAACACCGGGGAGCTGTTTTTT
CASSIWDSPNTGELFF
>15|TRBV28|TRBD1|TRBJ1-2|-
TGTGCCACCAGTTCGACCGGGACAGCTTCCTATGGCTACACCTTC
CATSSTGTASYGYTF
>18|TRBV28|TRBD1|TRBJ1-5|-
TGTGCCAGCAGTTTCATCCGACAGGGGAGTTTCAGCAATCAGCCCCAGCATTTT
CASSFIRQGSFSNQPQHF
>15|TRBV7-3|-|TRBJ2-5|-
TGTGCCAGCAGCTTATTGGGCGGGGGCGGAGAGACCCAGTACTTC
CASSLLGGGGETQYF
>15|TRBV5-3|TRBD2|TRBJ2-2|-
TGTGCCAGAAGCTTGAGGCTAGCGGGGACCGGGGAGCTGTTTTTT
CARSLRLAGTGELFF
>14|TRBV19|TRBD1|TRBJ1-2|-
TGTGCCAGTAGCCGACAGGGCACTAACTATGGCTACACCTTC
CASSRQGTNYGYTF
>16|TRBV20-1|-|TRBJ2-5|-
TGCAGTGCTAGTCGCGGGACAGTGAGGAGTAAAGAGACCCAGTACTTC
CSASRGTVRSKETQYF
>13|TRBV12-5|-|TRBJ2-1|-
TGTGCTAGTGCCGTACCGACGGGGAATGAGCAGTTCTTC
CASAVPTGNEQFF
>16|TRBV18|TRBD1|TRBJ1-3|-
TGTGCCAGCTCACCACCTTCAGGGGGCTTAGGAAACACCATATATTTT
CASSPPSGGLGNTIYF
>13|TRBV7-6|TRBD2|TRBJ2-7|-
TGTGCCAGCAGCTTACGGCGGGAGTACGAGCAGTACTTC
CASSLRREYEQYF
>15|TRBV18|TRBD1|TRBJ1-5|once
TGTGCCAGCTCAGGGGGACAGGGTGGCAATCAGCCCCAGCATTTT
CASSGGQGGNQPQHF
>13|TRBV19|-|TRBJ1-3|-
TGTGCCAGTAAACCGGACACTGGAAACACCATATATTTT
CASKPDTGNTIYF
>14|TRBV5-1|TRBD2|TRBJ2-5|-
TGCGCCAGCAGCTTGGAACTAGCGGGAGAGACCCAGTACTTC
CASSLELAGETQYF
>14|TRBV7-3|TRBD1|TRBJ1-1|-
TGTGCCAGCAGCAAGGGACAGGGTCTCACTGAAGCTTTCTTT
CASSKGQGLTEAFF
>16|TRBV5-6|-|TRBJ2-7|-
TGTGCCAGCAGCTTGGCCAACGGACAAAGATACTACGAGCAGTACTTC
CASSLANGQRYYEQYF
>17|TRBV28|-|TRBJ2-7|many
TGTGCCAGCAGTTTCCCACCCCGACTGACGATGACCTACGAGCAGTACTTC
CASSFPPRLTMTYEQYF
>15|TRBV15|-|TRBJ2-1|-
TGTGCCACCAGCAGAGATGGGGGGGCTCACAATGAGCAGTTCTTC
CATSRDGGAHNEQFF
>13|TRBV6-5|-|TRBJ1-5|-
TGTGCCAGCAGTTATCAATCCAATCAGCCCCAGCATTTT
CASSYQSNQPQHF
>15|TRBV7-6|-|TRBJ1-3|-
TGTGCCAGCAGCTTAGAGGACAACTCTGGAAACACCATATATTTT
CASSLEDNSGNTIYF
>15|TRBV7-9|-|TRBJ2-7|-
TGTGCCAGCAGCTTAGGGTCGGTGAGGGGGTACGAGCAGTACTTC
CASSLGSVRGYEQYF
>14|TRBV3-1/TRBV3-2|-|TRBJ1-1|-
TGTGCCAGCAGCCGTGGACTCTTGAACACTGAAGCTTTCTTT
CASSRGLLNTEAFF
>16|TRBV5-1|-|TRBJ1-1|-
TGCGCCATTTCCCTTCGAGCGGTGGGAAGGTACACTGAAGCTTTCTTT
CAISLRAVGRYTEAFF
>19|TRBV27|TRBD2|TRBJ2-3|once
TGTGCCAGCAGACCCCTCCCGGGACTAGCGGGGGCCATCACAGATACGCAGTATTTT
CASRPLPGLAGAITDTQYF
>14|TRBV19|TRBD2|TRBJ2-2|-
TGTGCCAGTGTAGCGGGGGCGAACACCGGGGAGCTGTTTTTT
CASVAGANTGELFF
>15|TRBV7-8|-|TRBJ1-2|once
TGTGCCAGCAGTACCCGTACAGGGATCAACTATGGCTACACCTTC
CASSTRTGINYGYTF
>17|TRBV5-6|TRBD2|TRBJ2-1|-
TGTGCCAGCAGCCAACAAAAACTAGCGGGGGGTTACAATGAGCAGTTCTTC
CASSQQKLAGGYNEQFF
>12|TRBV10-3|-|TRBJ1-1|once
TGTGCCATCGGGGCGATCTTCACTGAAGCTTTCTTT
CAIGAIFTEAFF
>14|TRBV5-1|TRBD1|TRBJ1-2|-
TGCGCCAGCAGCTTGGCACAGGGGGACTATGGCTACACCTTC
CASSLAQGDYGYTF
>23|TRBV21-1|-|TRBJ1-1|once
TGTGCCAGCAGCACCTCGAAAAATAGGACGGCCGTCTGGGGGGGCACTAAGAACACTGAAGCTTTCTTT
CASSTSKNRTAVWGGTKNTEAFF
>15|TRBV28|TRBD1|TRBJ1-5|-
TGTGCCAGCAGATCCCCGATGACAGGGAACCAGCCCCAGCATTTT
CASRSPMTGNQPQHF
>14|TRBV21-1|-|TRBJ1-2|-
TGTGCCAGCAGCGCGGACAGGGGGTGGTATGGCTACACCTTC
CASSADRGWYGYTF
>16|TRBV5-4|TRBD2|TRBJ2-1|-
TGTGCCAGCAGCTCTTCGGGGGGGAGCTCCTACAATGAGCAGTTCTTC
CASSSSGGSSYNEQFF
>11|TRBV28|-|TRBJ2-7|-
TGTGCCAGCAGTTACCCGGGCGAGCAGTACTTC
CASSYPGEQYF
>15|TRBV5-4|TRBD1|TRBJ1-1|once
TGTGCCAGCAGCTCTACGGGACAGGGGCGGCCTGAAGCTTTCTTT
CASSSTGQGRPEAFF
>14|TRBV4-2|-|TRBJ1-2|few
TGTGCCAGCAGCCGGAGGGATTTTAACTATGGCTACACCTTC
CASSRRDFNYGYTF
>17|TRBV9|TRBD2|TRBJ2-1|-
TGTGCCAGCAGCGTAGGTTATCGGGCGGGAGGGCCCTATGAGCAGTTCTTC
CASSVGYRAGGPYEQFF
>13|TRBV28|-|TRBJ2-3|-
TGTGCCAGCAGTTGGGGGGTGTCGGATACGCAGTATTTT
CASSWGVSDTQYF
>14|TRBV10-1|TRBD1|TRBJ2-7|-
TGCGCCAGCCGTCCCGGGACAGGGGCGGGCGAGCAGTACTTC
CASRPGTGAGEQYF
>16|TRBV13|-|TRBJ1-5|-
TGTGCCAGCAGCTTGTCCCGAGGGCAGGTCTTCCAGCCCCAGCATTTT
CASSLSRGQVFQPQHF
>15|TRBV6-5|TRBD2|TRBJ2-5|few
TGTGCCAGCAGGCTAGCGGGAGGGATCCAAGAGACCCAGTACTTC
CASRLAGGIQETQYF
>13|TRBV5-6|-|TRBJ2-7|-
TGTGCCAGCAGCTTGTGGGGCGGCTACGAGCAGTACTTC
CASSLWGGYEQYF
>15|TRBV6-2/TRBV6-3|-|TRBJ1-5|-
TGTGCCAGCAGTTACGACCAGGGAAGCAATCAGCCCCAGCATTTT
CASSYDQGSNQPQHF